What follows describes a single T cell receptor (beta chain). Antigen: not known. Clones were read by immunoSEQ multiplex PCR, and TCRdb kept only the in-frame ones, dropping some. The table includes roughly 50,000 clones, roughly 91% detected once. These data belong to a study of graft-versus-host responses after intestinal transplantation. Overall study context: Anti-thymocyte globulin served as induction for all recipients, who then took tacrolimus and steroids for around 3 years.

Study results and limitations: There was an association between peak levels of circulating GvH clones and early post-transplant HvG declines.

The CDR3 runs to 13 residues. In germline, CDR1 is SQVTM, CDR2 ANQGSEA. Trimming at V came to 6 bases and at J to 4 bases, leaving 7 bases not matched to a gene. The source is a human donor who was the organ donor for an intestinal transplant. The sequenced sample was unstimulated CD4+ T cells sorted from spleen or lymph node cells, obtained before transplant. The chain is built from TRBV29-1 and TRBJ2-5; 8 positions agree with TRBD2. CDR3 sequence reads: CSVSGSGVETQYF. CDR3 coding DNA: TGCAGCGTCAGCGGGAGTGGGGTAGAGACCCAGTACTTC.